The 7 T cell receptor beta chains presented below share a single source sample, sequenced in a study of cytomegalovirus exposure and HLA in healthy donors. A multiplex PCR was run with 60 Vbeta primers and 13 Jbeta primers. The assay was immunoSEQ multiplex PCR, and TCRdb's table has in-frame clones only and misses some. The sample records about 180,000 clones, around 79% being singletons. Sequencing input: PBMCs. The receptor source for this set is a man aged 40-50 years in good health and CMV-seropositive.

The chain recombines TRBV19 with TRBJ1-2; TRBD1 might be the D (6 bases). Germline V CDR1 and CDR2: LNHDA, SQIVND (reference sequence). V was clipped by 6 bases and J by 6 bases, with 14 bases between them. This CDR3 comprises 13 residues. The CDR3 nucleotides read TGTGCCAGTAGAAAACAGGGAAATGATGGCTACACCTTC. This translates into CASRKQGNDGYTF.

This clone was seen just once. Different DNA sequences within this sample yield the same CDR3. The V call is TRBV6-5, the J call TRBJ1-2; possible D gene TRBD1, 5 bases. V lost 9 bases to trimming and J lost 2 bases, with 13 bases between them. There are 13 residues in the CDR3. Germline CDR1 is MNHEY and CDR2 is SVGAGI. This chain's CDR3 is CASRGLRNYGYTF. In DNA form, the CDR3 reads TGTGCCAGTAGGGGACTTAGGAACTATGGCTACACCTTC.

This chain connects TRBV10-2 to TRBJ1-2; TRBD1 might be the D (6 bases). V lost 4 bases and J lost 1, with 13 bases in between. The CDR3 totals 15 residues. Germline CDR1 WSHSY, CDR2 SAAADI. This chain's CDR3 is CASSAQGPINYGYTF. The CDR3 DNA reads TGCGCCAGCAGTGCCCAGGGGCCTATTAACTATGGCTACACCTTC.

The chain couples TRBV6-5 to TRBJ2-7; the D gene is possibly TRBD1 (6 bases). With 0 bases removed from V and 5 bases from J, the gap between germline ends came to 17 bases. The CDR3 has 16 residues. Germline CDR1 reads MNHEY; CDR2 reads SVGAGI. The CDR3 here is CASSYSRATGTNEQYF. For the CDR3, the DNA is TGTGCCAGCAGTTACTCCCGGGCCACAGGGACCAACGAGCAGTACTTC.

About this clone: An end of the junction does not agree with germline; a read error may underlie this. The sample has other DNA sequences that encode this CDR3 too. This chain uses TRBV30 with TRBJ2-7; 11 positions agree with TRBD2. Germline V CDR1 and CDR2: GTSNPN, SVGIG (reference sequence). The CDR3 consists of 13 residues. The CDR3 is CACPGTSGYEQYF. The CDR3, as DNA: TGTGCCTGTCCGGGGACTAGCGGCTACGAGCAATACTTC.

V gene TRBV4-1 combines with J gene TRBJ2-1; 11 bases match TRBD2. V shed 5 bases and J 7 bases; nucleotides not matched to a gene: 19. The CDR3 is 19 residues long. CDR1 is MGHRA, CDR2 YSYEKL, per germline. The CDR3 sequence is CASSSSGSVSGRAGNEQFF. Written as DNA, the CDR3 is TGCGCCAGCAGCAGTTCCGGGAGCGTTAGCGGGAGGGCCGGTAATGAGCAGTTCTTC.

This clone is a singleton in its sample. The chain has TRBV11-3 and TRBJ2-1, with 8 positions matching TRBD1. The CDR3 has 16 residues. CDR1 SGHNT and CDR2 YENEEA come from the germline V gene. Unmatched junction bases numbered 9, after V lost 5 bases and J lost 3 bases. For the CDR3, the DNA is TGTGCCAGCAGCCCAGGCGGGACAGGACTCTACAATGAGCAGTTCTTC. It translates to CASSPGGTGLYNEQFF.